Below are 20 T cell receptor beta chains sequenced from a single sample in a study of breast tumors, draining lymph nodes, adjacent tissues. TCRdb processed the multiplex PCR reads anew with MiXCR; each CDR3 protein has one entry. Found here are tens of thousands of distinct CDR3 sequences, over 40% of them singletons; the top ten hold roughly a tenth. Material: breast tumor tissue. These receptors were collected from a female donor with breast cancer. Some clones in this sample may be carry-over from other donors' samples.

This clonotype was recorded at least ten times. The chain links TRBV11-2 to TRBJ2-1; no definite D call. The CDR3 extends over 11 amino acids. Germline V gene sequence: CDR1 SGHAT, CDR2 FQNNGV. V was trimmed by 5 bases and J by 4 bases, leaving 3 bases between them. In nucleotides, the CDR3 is TGTGCCAGCAGCGCATACAATGAGCAGTTCTTC. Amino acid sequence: CASSAYNEQFF.

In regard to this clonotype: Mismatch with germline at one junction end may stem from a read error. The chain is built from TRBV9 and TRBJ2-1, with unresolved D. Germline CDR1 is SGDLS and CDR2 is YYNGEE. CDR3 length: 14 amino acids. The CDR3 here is CASSIEGLYNEQSF. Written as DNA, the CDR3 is TGTGCCAGCAGCATAGAAGGCCTATACAATGAGCAGTCCTTC.

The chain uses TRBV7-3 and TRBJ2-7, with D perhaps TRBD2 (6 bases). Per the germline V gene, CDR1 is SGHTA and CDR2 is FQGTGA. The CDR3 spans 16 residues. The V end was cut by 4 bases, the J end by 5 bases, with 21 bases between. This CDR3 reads CASSSSGPAGTHEQYF. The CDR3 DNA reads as TGTGCCAGCAGCTCGAGTGGACCAGCGGGCACCCACGAGCAGTACTTC.

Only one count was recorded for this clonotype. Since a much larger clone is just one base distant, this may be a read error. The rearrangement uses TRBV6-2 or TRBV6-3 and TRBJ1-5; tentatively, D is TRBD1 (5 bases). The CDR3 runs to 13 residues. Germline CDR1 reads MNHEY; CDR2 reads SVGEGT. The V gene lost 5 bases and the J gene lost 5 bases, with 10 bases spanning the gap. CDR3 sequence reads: CASSHRGYQPQHF. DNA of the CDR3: TGTGCCAGCAGTCACCGGGGGTATCAGCCCCAGCATTTT.

The CDR3 region is CSARRTSGSINEQFF. CDR3 nucleotide sequence: TGCAGTGCTAGAAGGACTAGCGGGAGCATTAATGAGCAGTTCTTC. The J gene is TRBJ2-1, the V gene TRBV20-1; 13 nucleotides line up with TRBD2. V lost 2 bases to trimming and J lost 7 bases; unmatched junction nucleotides: 5. This CDR3 is 15 amino acids long. Germline CDR1 reads DFQATT; CDR2 reads SNEGSKA (reference sequence).

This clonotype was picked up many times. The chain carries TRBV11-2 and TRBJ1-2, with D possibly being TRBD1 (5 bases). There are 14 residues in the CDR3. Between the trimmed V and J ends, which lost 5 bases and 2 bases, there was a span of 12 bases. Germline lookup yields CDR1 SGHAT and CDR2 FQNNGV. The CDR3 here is CASSSQGGNYGYTF. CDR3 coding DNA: TGTGCCAGCAGCAGCCAGGGCGGGAACTATGGCTACACCTTC.

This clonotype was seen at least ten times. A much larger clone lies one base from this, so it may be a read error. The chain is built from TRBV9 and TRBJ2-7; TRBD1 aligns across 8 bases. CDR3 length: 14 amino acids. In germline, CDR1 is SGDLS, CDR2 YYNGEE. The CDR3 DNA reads TGTGCCAGCAGCGGCACAGGGGGGTTTTACGAGCAGTCCTTC. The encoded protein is CASSGTGGFYEQSF.

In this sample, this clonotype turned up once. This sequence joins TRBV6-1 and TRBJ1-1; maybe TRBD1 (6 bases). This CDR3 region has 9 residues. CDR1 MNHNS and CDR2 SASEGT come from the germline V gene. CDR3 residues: CTTGLEAFF. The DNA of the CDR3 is TGTACCACAGGGCTTGAAGCTTTCTTT.

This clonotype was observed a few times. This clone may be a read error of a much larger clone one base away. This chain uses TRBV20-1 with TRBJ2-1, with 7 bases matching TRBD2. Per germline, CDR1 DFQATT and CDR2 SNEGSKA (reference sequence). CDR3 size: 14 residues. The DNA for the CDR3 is TGCAGTGCATATCCGGGACTATACTACACTGAGCAGTTCTTC. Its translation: CSAYPGLYYTEQFF.

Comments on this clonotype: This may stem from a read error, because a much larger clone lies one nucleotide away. CDR3 nucleotides: TGTGCCAGCACTACGCCGGGGCCGATCCAAGAGACCCAGTACTTC. It encodes CASTTPGPIQETQYF. The V gene is TRBV5-6, the J gene TRBJ2-5, with D possibly being TRBD1 or TRBD2 (5 bases each). The germline V gene encodes CDR1 SGHDT and CDR2 YYEEEE. This CDR3 contains 15 residues. V shed 6 bases and J shed 1 base, with 16 bases lying between them.

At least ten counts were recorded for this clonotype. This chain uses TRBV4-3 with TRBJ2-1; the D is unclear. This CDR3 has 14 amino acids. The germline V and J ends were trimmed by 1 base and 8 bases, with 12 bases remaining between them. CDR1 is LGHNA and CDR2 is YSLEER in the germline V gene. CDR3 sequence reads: CASSQGNDGDEQFF. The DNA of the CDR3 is TGCGCCAGCAGCCAAGGTAACGATGGGGATGAGCAGTTCTTC.

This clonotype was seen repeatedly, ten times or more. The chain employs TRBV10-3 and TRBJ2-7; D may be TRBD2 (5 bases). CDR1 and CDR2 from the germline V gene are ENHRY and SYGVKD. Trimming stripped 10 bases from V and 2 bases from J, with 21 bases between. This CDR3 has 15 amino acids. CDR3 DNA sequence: TGTGCCACCTTCACGGAGGCAGGCCGGACCTACGAGCAGTACTTC. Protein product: CATFTEAGRTYEQYF.

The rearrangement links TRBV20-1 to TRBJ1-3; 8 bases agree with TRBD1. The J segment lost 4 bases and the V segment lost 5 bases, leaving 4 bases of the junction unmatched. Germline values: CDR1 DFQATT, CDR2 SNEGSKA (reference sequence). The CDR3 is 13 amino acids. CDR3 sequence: CSASTGVGNTIYF. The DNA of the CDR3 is TGCAGTGCTTCGACAGGGGTGGGAAACACCATATATTTT.

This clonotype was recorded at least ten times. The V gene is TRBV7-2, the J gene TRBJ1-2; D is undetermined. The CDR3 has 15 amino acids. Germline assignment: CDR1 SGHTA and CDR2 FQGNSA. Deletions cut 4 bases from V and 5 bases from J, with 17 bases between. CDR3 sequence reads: CASSSNPGRDYGYTF. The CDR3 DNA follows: TGTGCCAGCAGCTCGAACCCAGGAAGGGATTATGGCTACACCTTC.

The CDR3 reads CAISSAHTDTQYF. The CDR3 coding sequence is TGTGCCATCTCGTCGGCTCACACAGATACGCAGTATTTT. This sequence joins TRBV10-3 and TRBJ2-3; D not certain. The CDR3 runs to 13 residues. From germline, CDR1 is ENHRY and CDR2 SYGVKD. V was shortened by 8 bases and J by 2 bases, with 11 bases between the two germline ends.

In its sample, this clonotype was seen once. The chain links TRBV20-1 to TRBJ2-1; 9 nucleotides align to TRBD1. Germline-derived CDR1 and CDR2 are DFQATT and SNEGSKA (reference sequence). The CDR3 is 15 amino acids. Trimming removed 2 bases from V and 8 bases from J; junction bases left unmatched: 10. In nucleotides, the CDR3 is TGCAGTGCTAGATCCCGAGGACAGGGGTTCGATGAGCAGTTCTTC. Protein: CSARSRGQGFDEQFF.

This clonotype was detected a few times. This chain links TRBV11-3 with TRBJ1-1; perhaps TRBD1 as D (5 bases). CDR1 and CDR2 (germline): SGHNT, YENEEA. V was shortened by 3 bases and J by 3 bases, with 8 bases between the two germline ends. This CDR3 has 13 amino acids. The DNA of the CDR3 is TGTGCCAGCAGCTTGGGGGATTACACTGAAGCTTTCTTT. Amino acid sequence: CASSLGDYTEAFF. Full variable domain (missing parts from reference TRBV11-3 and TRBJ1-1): EAGVVQSPRYKIIEKKQPVAFWCNPISGHNTLYWYLQNLGQGPELLIRYENEEAVDDSQLPKDRFSAERLKGVDSTLKIQPAELGDSAVYLCASSLGDYTEAFFGQGTRLTVV.

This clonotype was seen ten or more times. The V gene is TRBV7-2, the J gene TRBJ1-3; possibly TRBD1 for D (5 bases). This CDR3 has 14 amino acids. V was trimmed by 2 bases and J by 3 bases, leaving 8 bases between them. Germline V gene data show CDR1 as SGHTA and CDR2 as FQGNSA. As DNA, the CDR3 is TGTGCCAGCAGCTTAACCGGGGGTGGAAACACCATATATTTT. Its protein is CASSLTGGGNTIYF. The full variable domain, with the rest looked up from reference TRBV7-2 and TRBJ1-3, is GAGVSQSPSNKVTEKGKDVELRCDPISGHTALYWYRQSLGQGLEFLIYFQGNSAPDKSGLPSDRFSAERTGGSVSTLTIQRTQQEDSAVYLCASSLTGGGNTIYFGEGSWLTVV.

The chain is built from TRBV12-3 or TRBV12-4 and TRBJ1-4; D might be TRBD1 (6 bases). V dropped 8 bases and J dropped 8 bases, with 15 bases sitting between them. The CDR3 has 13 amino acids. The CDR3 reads CASRGAMGEKLFF. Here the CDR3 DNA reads TGTGCCAGCCGGGGGGCCATGGGAGAAAAACTGTTTTTT.

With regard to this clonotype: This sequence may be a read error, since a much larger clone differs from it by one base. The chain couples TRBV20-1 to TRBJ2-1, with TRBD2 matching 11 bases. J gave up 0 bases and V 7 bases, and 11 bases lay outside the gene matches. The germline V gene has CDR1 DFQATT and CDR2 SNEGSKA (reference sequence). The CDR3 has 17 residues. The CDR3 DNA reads TGCAGTGTGTTCATGGGTAGCGGGAGGGCCTCCTACAATGAGCAGTTCTTC. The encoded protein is CSVFMGSGRASYNEQFF.